This is a list of T cell receptor beta chains from one sample in a study of CD4 T cells in relation to SARS-CoV-2 and coronaviruses. Their antigens are not known. Some clones are missing from TCRdb's copy, which holds only in-frame ones; the method was immunoSEQ multiplex PCR. The repertoire consists of fewer than 25,000 clones, with just over 75% occurring once and the leading ten covering 29%. The specimen was CD4+ T cells from PBMCs, cultured in vitro. These TCRs come from a human donor in good health. The CDR3 runs from the conserved cysteine through the conserved F or W. D genes are given only for firm matches. Clone size appears in some rows only: once, few, many, or a class for an expanded clone.

D	J	size	V	CDR3	DNA
TRBD1	TRBJ1-4	NA	TRBV5-6	CASSPRTGRSEKLFF	TGTGCCAGCAGCCCAAGGACAGGGAGGAGTGAAAAACTGTTTTTT
NA	TRBJ1-6	NA	TRBV11-2	CASRTLLPLNSPLHF	TGTGCCAGCCGGACCCTTCTCCCTCTGAATTCACCCCTCCACTTT
NA	TRBJ2-7	NA	TRBV3-1/TRBV3-2	CASSQDDLGLEQYF	TGTGCCAGCAGCCAAGATGATCTGGGGCTCGAGCAGTACTTC
TRBD2	TRBJ2-1	NA	TRBV25-1	CASSEGAGDSNEQFF	TGTGCCAGCAGTGAAGGGGCGGGAGATTCAAATGAGCAGTTCTTC
TRBD1	TRBJ1-6	few	TRBV18	CASSRDRGSPLHF	TGTGCCAGCTCACGAGACAGGGGTTCACCCCTCCACTTT
NA	TRBJ2-5	NA	TRBV3-1/TRBV3-2	CASSQEGLETQYF	TGTGCCAGCAGCCAAGAAGGTTTAGAGACCCAGTACTTC
TRBD2	TRBJ2-2	NA	TRBV20-1	CSASRLAGWGGELFF	TGCAGTGCTAGTCGGTTAGCGGGATGGGGAGGGGAGCTGTTTTTT
NA	TRBJ1-6	once	TRBV18	CASSPTTPVGNSPLHF	TGTGCCAGCTCACCTACCACTCCCGTGGGTAATTCACCCCTCCACTTT
NA	TRBJ1-1	NA	TRBV6-5	CASSRGASLNTEAFF	TGTGCCAGCAGTCGAGGGGCTTCCTTGAACACTGAAGCTTTCTTT
TRBD2	TRBJ2-7	NA	TRBV6-1	CASSGLGLAETYEQYF	TGTGCCAGCAGTGGCTTGGGACTAGCGGAAACCTACGAGCAGTACTTC
NA	TRBJ2-1	NA	TRBV7-9	CASSPDLSSYNEQFF	TGTGCCAGCAGCCCCGACCTTAGCTCCTACAATGAGCAGTTCTTC
NA	TRBJ2-5	NA	TRBV7-2	CASSLVVAETQYF	TGTGCCAGCAGCTTAGTGGTTGCTGAGACCCAGTACTTC
TRBD1	TRBJ1-5	NA	TRBV7-6	CASSAGQGGTQPQHF	TGTGCCAGCAGCGCCGGACAGGGAGGGACTCAGCCCCAGCATTTT
TRBD1	TRBJ2-5	NA	TRBV6-6	CASSYARDRLQETQYF	TGTGCCAGCAGTTACGCGCGGGACAGGTTACAAGAGACCCAGTACTTC
NA	TRBJ2-1	few	TRBV2	CASTQTRYNEQFF	TGTGCCAGCACTCAAACCCGGTACAATGAGCAGTTCTTC
NA	TRBJ2-7	NA	TRBV30	CAWGYGKILNEQYF	TGTGCCTGGGGATACGGGAAAATACTTAACGAGCAGTACTTC
NA	TRBJ2-3	NA	TRBV14	CASSQIEGTQYF	TGTGCCAGCAGCCAAATTGAGGGTACGCAGTATTTT